What follows are 9 T cell receptor beta chains derived from one specimen sequenced in a study of T cells in Graves' hyperthyroidism and ophthalmopathy (dated by TCRdb to the late 2010s). Library generation was performed with multiplex PCR. The sample was run on an Illumina HiSeq 2000. The TCR beta CDR3 regions were amplified from the RNA transcripts. A first-round RT-PCR of the TCR CDR3 used the HTBI primer set with the Qiagen OneStep RT-PCR kit. The raw public reads went through TCRdb reprocessing: fastp at Q25, MiXCR clone calling, in-frame beta chains kept. Identical CDR3 proteins give one entry, which carries the most common genes and DNA. The sample table contains under 400,000 distinct CDR3 sequences; only one count was recorded for 20% to 25% of them. The ten largest make up 50% of the sample. The sequencing sample was made of blood. Receptor source: a woman in her forties or fifties with Graves' hyperthyroidism.

In its sample, this clonotype was seen many times. The chain has TRBV29-1 and TRBJ1-1, with TRBD1 matching 8 bases. V shed 3 bases, J shed 3 bases, and the junction held 6 bases outside the gene matches. Looked up from germline, CDR1 is SQVTM and CDR2 is ANQGSEA. The CDR3 length is 14 residues. The CDR3 DNA reads as TGCAGCGTTGAGAAGGACAGGGAGGACACTGAAGCTTTCTTT. Residues: CSVEKDREDTEAFF.

In its sample, this clonotype was seen many times. This rearrangement joins TRBV30 to TRBJ2-3, with TRBD2 matching 11 bases. CDR3 length: 16 residues. Germline V gene data show CDR1 as GTSNPN and CDR2 as SVGIG (reference sequence). J was trimmed by 2 bases and V by 2 bases; bases with no gene match: 6. CDR3 amino acids: CAWSRGTSGYTDTQYF. The CDR3, as DNA: TGTGCCTGGAGTCGCGGGACTAGCGGATACACAGATACGCAGTATTTT.

J is TRBJ2-2 and V is TRBV28; 13 bases fit TRBD2. The CDR3 covers 18 residues. V gave up 3 bases and J gave up 0 bases; unmatched junction bases: 4. CDR1 is MDHEN and CDR2 is SYDVKM in the germline V gene. The CDR3 region is CASSFTSGGAANTGELFF. CDR3 sequence (DNA): TGTGCCAGCAGTTTCACTAGCGGGGGGGCGGCGAACACCGGGGAGCTGTTTTTT.

This clonotype was counted at least ten times. The V gene is TRBV30, the J gene TRBJ2-2; TRBD2 agrees at 7 bases. The CDR3 sequence is 12 residues long. Germline CDR1 and CDR2: GTSNPN and SVGIG (reference sequence). After removal of 3 bases from V and 9 bases from J, the junction contained 4 bases not matched to a gene. Here the CDR3 reads CAWRGRAWELFF. The CDR3 DNA reads TGTGCCTGGAGAGGGAGGGCATGGGAGCTGTTTTTT.

Many counts were recorded for this clonotype. This chain joins TRBV3-1 and TRBJ2-3; possibly TRBD1 or TRBD2 for D (6 bases each). The V end was cut by 2 bases, the J end by 10 bases, with 10 bases between. The CDR3 runs 12 residues. CDR1 and CDR2 (germline): LGHDT, YNNKEL (reference sequence). CDR3 loop: CASSQMGGAQYF. Written as DNA, the CDR3 is TGTGCCAGCAGCCAAATGGGGGGCGCGCAGTATTTT.

This clonotype was detected a few times. This chain connects TRBV6-2 or TRBV6-3 to TRBJ2-3, with 7 bases that match TRBD2. V dropped 6 bases and J dropped 5; count of bases not matched to a gene: 14. Germline V gene data show CDR1 as MNHEY and CDR2 as SVGEGT. CDR3 size: 16 residues. CDR3 DNA: TGTGCCAGCAGGGTACGGGGGGAGCGCCTGGGAGATACGCAGTATTTT. Translated, it gives CASRVRGERLGDTQYF.

This sequence joins TRBV12-3 or TRBV12-4 and TRBJ1-5; D remains unclear. The CDR3 length is 14 residues. V was pared by 5 bases and J by 0 bases, with 8 bases between. CDR3 sequence reads: CASSKTNSNQPQHF. The CDR3 bases are TGTGCCAGCAGTAAGACAAATAGCAATCAGCCCCAGCATTTT.

This clonotype was seen many times. The V call is TRBV30, the J call TRBJ1-6; 8 bases fit TRBD1. Per germline, CDR1 GTSNPN and CDR2 SVGIG (reference sequence). The trim removed 4 bases at V and 10 bases at J, leaving 12 bases unmatched. The CDR3 sequence is 15 residues long. The CDR3 loop reads CAWKVLAGGNSPLHF. DNA of the CDR3: TGTGCCTGGAAAGTTCTGGCAGGGGGCAACTCACCCCTCCACTTT.

This clonotype was detected ten times or more. The chain joins TRBV20-1 to TRBJ1-5; weak D call: TRBD1 (6 bases). Germline V gives CDR1 DFQATT, CDR2 SNEGSKA (reference sequence). The CDR3 covers 15 residues. The V and J ends lost 5 bases and 0 bases respectively, with 14 bases between them. CDR3: CSASPDRLSNQPQHF. The CDR3, as DNA: TGCAGTGCTTCCCCTGACAGGCTTAGCAATCAGCCCCAGCATTTT.